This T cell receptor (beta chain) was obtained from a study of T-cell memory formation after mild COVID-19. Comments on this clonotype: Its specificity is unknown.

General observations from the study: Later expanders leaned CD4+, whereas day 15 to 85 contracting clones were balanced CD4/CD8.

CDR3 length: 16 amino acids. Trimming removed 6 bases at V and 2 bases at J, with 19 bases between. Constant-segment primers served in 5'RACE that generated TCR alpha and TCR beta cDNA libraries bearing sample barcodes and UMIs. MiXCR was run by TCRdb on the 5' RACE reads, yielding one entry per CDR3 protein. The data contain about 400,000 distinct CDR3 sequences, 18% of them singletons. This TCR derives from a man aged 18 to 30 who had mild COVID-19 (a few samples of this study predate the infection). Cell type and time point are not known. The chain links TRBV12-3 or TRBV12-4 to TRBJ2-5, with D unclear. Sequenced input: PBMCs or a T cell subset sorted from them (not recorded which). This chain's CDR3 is CASSPPGLPLQETQYF. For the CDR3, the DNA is TGTGCCAGCAGCCCACCAGGTCTGCCTCTTCAAGAGACCCAGTACTTC.